These T cell receptor beta chains were read from a single sample in a study of T cells in Graves' hyperthyroidism and ophthalmopathy. Each CDR3 protein gets one entry after TCRdb re-called the multiplex PCR reads with MiXCR. Of around 340,000 distinct CDR3 sequences listed, 15% to 20% are singletons. Specimen: blood. The receptors stem from a woman in her thirties or forties with Graves' ophthalmopathy. The CDR3 runs from the conserved cysteine through the conserved F or W. The order of the fields is D gene, clone size, V gene, J gene, CDR3 protein, CDR3 DNA. A D gene is named only where the DNA matches it firmly. The size entry is marked missing in some rows and otherwise reads once, few, many or a size class.

-	few	TRBV15	TRBJ2-2	CATSRDRGATGELFF	TGTGCCACCAGCAGAGACAGGGGGGCCACCGGGGAGCTGTTTTTT
TRBD1	many	TRBV9	TRBJ2-7	CASSGQGVGYEQYF	TGTGCCAGCAGCGGACAGGGGGTCGGGTACGAGCAGTACTTC
-	many	TRBV28	TRBJ1-1	CASDFGQGTEAFF	TGTGCCAGCGACTTTGGGCAGGGAACTGAAGCTTTCTTT
TRBD1	many	TRBV29-1	TRBJ1-3	CSVVPLGQGENTIYF	TGCAGCGTTGTACCCCTCGGACAGGGAGAAAACACCATATATTTT
TRBD1	many	TRBV12-3/TRBV12-4	TRBJ2-7	CASSLRQGDEQYF	TGTGCCAGCAGCCTGCGACAGGGGGACGAGCAGTACTTC
-	many	TRBV18	TRBJ2-5	CASSPLAAETQYF	TGTGCCAGCTCACCACTGGCTGCGGAGACCCAGTACTTC
TRBD2	many	TRBV27	TRBJ2-5	CASSRRLAGETQYF	TGTGCCAGCAGTCGTAGACTAGCGGGAGAGACCCAGTACTTC
-	-	TRBV24-1	TRBJ2-7	CATSEPAGGVSEQYF	TGTGCCACCAGTGAACCCGCAGGGGGGGTCTCCGAGCAGTACTTC
TRBD1	many	TRBV6-2/TRBV6-3	TRBJ2-7	CASSSSGQVITPYEQYF	TGTGCCAGCAGTTCATCGGGACAGGTGATAACTCCCTACGAGCAGTACTTC
TRBD1	-	TRBV12-3/TRBV12-4	TRBJ2-7	CASSERTGTEQYF	TGTGCCAGCAGTGAGCGGACAGGGACCGAGCAGTACTTC
-	-	TRBV6-1	TRBJ1-1	CASSSEDRPNTEAFF	TGTGCCAGCAGTAGCGAGGACAGACCGAACACTGAAGCTTTCTTT
-	many	TRBV12-3/TRBV12-4	TRBJ2-7	CASGGRRDEQYF	TGTGCCAGCGGAGGGAGACGGGACGAGCAGTACTTC
-	many	TRBV20-1	TRBJ2-5	CSAEVQETQYF	TGCAGTGCTGAGGTTCAAGAGACCCAGTACTTC
-	many	TRBV28	TRBJ1-1	CASSPRRPLPAEAFF	TGTGCCAGCAGTCCCAGGAGGCCTCTACCGGCTGAAGCTTTCTTT
TRBD1	many	TRBV2	TRBJ1-5	CASSDGPGQGNNQPQHF	TGTGCCAGCAGTGATGGCCCCGGACAGGGTAACAATCAGCCCCAGCATTTT
-	many	TRBV29-1	TRBJ1-5	CSVRVDNSNQPQHF	TGCAGCGTTCGGGTAGACAATAGCAATCAGCCCCAGCATTTT
-	-	TRBV7-8	TRBJ2-7	CASSQTVRSYEQYF	TGTGCCAGCAGCCAGACTGTTCGCTCCTACGAGCAGTACTTC
-	many	TRBV20-1	TRBJ2-1	CSVFSESSYNEQFF	TGCAGTGTTTTTAGCGAGAGCTCCTACAATGAGCAGTTCTTC
-	many	TRBV6-1	TRBJ1-5	CASRPGRENNQPQHF	TGTGCCAGCAGGCCGGGACGGGAAAACAATCAGCCCCAGCATTTT
-	-	TRBV19	TRBJ1-1	CASSIIRARGANTEAFF	TGTGCCAGTAGTATTATAAGGGCACGGGGGGCGAACACTGAAGCTTTCTTT
TRBD2	many	TRBV20-1	TRBJ2-5	CSAIGGGAETQYF	TGCAGTGCTATCGGGGGAGGGGCAGAGACCCAGTACTTC
-	many	TRBV28	TRBJ2-2	CASSPIPRELFF	TGTGCCAGCAGCCCCATTCCTCGGGAGCTGTTTTTT
TRBD1	many	TRBV2	TRBJ1-5	CASNRGKNQPQHF	TGTGCCAGCAACAGGGGTAAGAATCAGCCCCAGCATTTT
-	many	TRBV6-2/TRBV6-3	TRBJ2-5	CASSWVGAETQYF	TGTGCCAGCAGTTGGGTAGGGGCAGAGACCCAGTACTTC
-	many	TRBV7-8	TRBJ2-7	CASSLGETYEQYF	TGTGCCAGCAGCTTAGGTGAGACCTACGAGCAGTACTTC
-	many	TRBV10-3	TRBJ1-3	CAISEGGNTIYF	TGTGCCATCAGTGAGGGGGGAAACACCATATATTTT
TRBD2	many	TRBV4-2	TRBJ2-5	CASSQAGTSGRAYETQYF	TGTGCCAGCAGCCAGGCCGGGACTAGCGGGAGGGCCTATGAGACCCAGTACTTC
-	many	TRBV19	TRBJ1-1	CASSWGRGLNTEAFF	TGTGCCAGTTCCTGGGGTCGGGGGCTGAACACTGAAGCTTTCTTT
TRBD2	-	TRBV30	TRBJ2-7	CACYPAGLAGYEQYF	TGTGCCTGTTACCCCGCGGGACTAGCGGGCTACGAGCAGTACTTC
TRBD1	many	TRBV2	TRBJ2-7	CASTVRDREIEQYF	TGTGCCAGCACCGTCCGGGACAGGGAGATCGAGCAGTACTTC
TRBD2	many	TRBV6-5	TRBJ2-7	CASRAIAGVSYEQYF	TGTGCCAGCAGAGCAATAGCGGGAGTCTCCTACGAGCAGTACTTC
TRBD1	many	TRBV7-2	TRBJ1-5	CASSLGDRYNQPQHF	TGTGCCAGCAGCTTAGGGGACAGGTACAATCAGCCCCAGCATTTT
-	many	TRBV28	TRBJ1-5	CASRSQGFNQPQHF	TGTGCCAGCAGATCTCAGGGATTCAATCAGCCCCAGCATTTT
TRBD1	many	TRBV15	TRBJ2-5	CATSRDLGQLETQYF	TGTGCCACCAGCAGAGACCTGGGACAGTTAGAGACCCAGTACTTC
TRBD2	many	TRBV20-1	TRBJ2-4	CSALSGRNNIQYF	TGCAGTGCTCTTAGCGGGAGGAACAACATTCAGTACTTC
TRBD1	-	TRBV28	TRBJ2-5	CASSVWVGQQETQYF	TGTGCCAGCAGTGTATGGGTGGGACAGCAAGAGACCCAGTACTTC
-	many	TRBV7-2	TRBJ1-3	CASSPTGTGNTIYF	TGTGCCAGCAGCCCCACAGGGACGGGAAACACCATATATTTT
-	many	TRBV28	TRBJ1-5	CASSPETDGQPQHF	TGTGCCAGCAGTCCGGAAACAGACGGTCAGCCCCAGCATTTT
-	many	TRBV28	TRBJ1-2	CASNTGDGGYTF	TGTGCCAGCAACACCGGGGATGGGGGCTACACCTTC
-	many	TRBV11-2	TRBJ2-5	CASSLEHQETQYF	TGTGCCAGCAGCTTAGAACACCAAGAGACCCAGTACTTC
-	many	TRBV28	TRBJ1-2	CASCSDRPYGYTF	TGTGCCAGCTGTTCCGACAGGCCCTATGGCTACACCTTC
-	many	TRBV3-1	TRBJ1-5	CASSQGVQNQPQHF	TGTGCCAGCAGCCAAGGTGTGCAGAATCAGCCCCAGCATTTT
TRBD2	-	TRBV5-1	TRBJ2-1	CASSLGTSGRNEQFF	TGCGCCAGCAGCTTAGGGACTAGCGGGCGGAATGAGCAGTTCTTC
-	many	TRBV7-9	TRBJ2-7	CASSLHGDTIYEQYF	TGTGCCAGCAGCTTACACGGGGACACCATCTACGAGCAGTACTTC
-	many	TRBV12-3/TRBV12-4	TRBJ1-2	CASRNRANYGYTF	TGTGCCAGCAGAAACAGGGCTAACTATGGCTACACCTTC
-	many	TRBV20-1	TRBJ1-2	CSARHADFVDGYTF	TGCAGTGCTAGACACGCGGACTTTGTGGATGGCTACACCTTC
-	once	TRBV18	TRBJ2-7	CASSPGVSYEQYF	TGTGCCAGCTCACCGGGGGTTTCCTACGAGCAGTACTTC
-	many	TRBV3-1	TRBJ1-2	CASSFALGDGYTF	TGTGCCAGCAGTTTTGCCTTGGGGGATGGCTACACCTTC
-	-	TRBV27	TRBJ1-5	CASKSSVQGFQPQLF	TGTGCCAGCAAATCTTCGGTACAGGGATTTCAGCCCCAGCTTTTT
TRBD2	many	TRBV27	TRBJ2-2	CASSLAGGDTGELFF	TGTGCCAGCAGCTTAGCGGGAGGGGACACCGGGGAGCTGTTTTTT